Presented here are 32 T cell receptor beta chains from one specimen sequenced in a study of neurological immune-mediated disorders. From the 5' RACE reads, TCRdb called clonotypes with MiXCR, one entry per CDR3 protein. The data contain roughly 38,000 distinct CDR3 sequences, about 7% of them singletons. The sequenced sample was PBMCs. The receptors derive from a woman aged 40 to 50 in good health.

The rearrangement joins TRBV6-5 to TRBJ1-2; 7 bases line up with TRBD1. Trimming removed 6 bases from V and 0 bases from J; junction bases left unmatched: 4. Germline V gene lookup returns CDR1 MNHEY and CDR2 SVGAGI. This CDR3 is 14 amino acids long. Written as DNA, the CDR3 is TGTGCCAGCAGCTCCGGGACAGCTAACTATGGCTACACCTTC. Translating gives CASSSGTANYGYTF.

This clonotype has ten or more counts. The V and J genes are TRBV2 and TRBJ1-1, with 9 bases lining up with TRBD1. The J segment lost 8 bases and the V segment lost 4 bases, leaving 5 bases of the junction unmatched. The germline V gene encodes CDR1 SNHLY and CDR2 FYNNEI. This CDR3 is 13 amino acids long. CDR3 residues: CASSGDRAREAFF. The CDR3, as DNA: TGTGCCAGCAGTGGGGACAGGGCGAGGGAAGCTTTCTTT.

This clonotype was seen many times. The rearrangement uses TRBV28 and TRBJ1-5; the D gene is possibly TRBD1 (6 bases). V lost 6 bases and J lost 8, with 17 bases in between. Per the germline V gene, CDR1 is MDHEN and CDR2 is SYDVKM. The CDR3 extends over 14 amino acids. The CDR3 nucleotides are TGTGCCAGCAGCCCCCCTTCGGGGGCGAAGCCCCAGCATTTT. Its protein product is CASSPPSGAKPQHF. Using reference TRBV28 and TRBJ1-5 for the parts outside the CDR3, the full variable domain is DVKVTQSSRYLVKRTGEKVFLECVQDMDHENMFWYRQDPGLGLRLIYFSYDVKMKEKGDIPEGYSVSREKKERFSLILESASTNQTSMYLCASSPPSGAKPQHFGDGTRLSIL.

This clonotype has at least ten counts. This chain uses TRBV10-3 with TRBJ2-1; the D gene is possibly TRBD2 (6 bases). Germline V gene data show CDR1 as ENHRY and CDR2 as SYGVKD. This CDR3 is built from 16 residues. Trimming took 1 base from V and 9 from J, leaving 19 bases between them. The CDR3 loop reads CAISEYLAEGIGEQFF. The CDR3 DNA reads as TGTGCCATCAGTGAGTACTTAGCGGAAGGGATCGGTGAGCAGTTCTTC.

In its sample, this clonotype was seen many times. The rearrangement uses TRBV27 and TRBJ1-1; D gene ambiguous. The CDR3 is made up of 13 amino acids. V was shortened by 2 bases and J by 3 bases, with 7 bases between the two germline ends. CDR1 MNHEY and CDR2 SMNVEV come from the germline V gene (reference sequence). CDR3 amino acids: CASSLKRYTEAFF. In DNA form, the CDR3 reads TGTGCCAGCAGTTTAAAGCGTTACACTGAAGCTTTCTTT.

Ten or more counts support this clonotype. The V gene is TRBV28, the J gene TRBJ1-5; perhaps TRBD1 as D (5 bases). V gave up 3 bases and J gave up 0 bases, with 9 bases separating them. The CDR3 totals 15 residues. The germline V gene has CDR1 MDHEN and CDR2 SYDVKM. CDR3 sequence (DNA): TGTGCCAGCAGTTTGGGGGGGTATAGCAATCAGCCCCAGCATTTT. Its translation is CASSLGGYSNQPQHF.

The chain uses TRBV5-1 and TRBJ2-3, with a possible D match to TRBD2 (6 bases). Trimming left V 6 bases short and J 2 bases short, with 16 bases between. This CDR3 is 15 amino acids long. Germline V gene data show CDR1 as SGHRS and CDR2 as YFSETQ. CDR3 loop: CASIDRDFNTDTQYF. The CDR3 coding sequence is TGCGCCAGCATCGACCGGGACTTTAACACAGATACGCAGTATTTT. The full variable domain, with the rest looked up from reference TRBV5-1 and TRBJ2-3, is KAGVTQTPRYLIKTRGQQVTLSCSPISGHRSVSWYQQTPGQGLQFLFEYFSETQRNKGNFPGRFSGRQFSNSRSEMNVSTLELGDSALYLCASIDRDFNTDTQYFGPGTRLTVL.

This clonotype was seen ten or more times. The J gene is TRBJ2-5, the V gene TRBV6-5; D remains unclear. Germline V gene lookup returns CDR1 MNHEY and CDR2 SVGAGI. CDR3 length: 14 amino acids. V was shortened by 0 bases and J by 2 bases, with 7 bases between the two germline ends. CDR3 nucleotide sequence: TGTGCCAGCAGTTACTCTTGGCAGCAAGAGACCCAGTACTTC. This translates into CASSYSWQQETQYF.

The sample holds many counts of this clonotype. The rearrangement links TRBV3-1 to TRBJ2-5; TRBD1 is a possible D gene (7 bases). Trimming stripped 2 bases from V and 1 base from J, with 11 bases between. Germline V gene data show CDR1 as LGHDT and CDR2 as YNNKEL (reference sequence). The CDR3 is 15 residues long. The DNA of the CDR3 is TGTGCCAGCAGCCAACGCGGGACAGCCCAAGAGACCCAGTACTTC. It encodes CASSQRGTAQETQYF.

This clonotype has ten or more counts. V usage is TRBV15 and J usage is TRBJ2-7, with TRBD2 matching 8 bases. Looked up from germline, CDR1 is LNHNV and CDR2 is YYDKDF (reference sequence). The junction had 7 bases not matched to a gene; V was cut back by 0 bases and J by 3 bases. The CDR3 sequence is 16 residues long. The CDR3 region is CATSREAAGESYEQYF. The CDR3 region has the DNA TGTGCCACCAGCAGAGAAGCAGCGGGAGAGAGCTACGAGCAGTACTTC. Variable domain in full (rest from reference TRBV15 and TRBJ2-7): DAMVIQNPRYQVTQFGKPVTLSCSQTLNHNVMYWYQQKSSQAPKLLFHYYDKDFNNEADTPDNFQSRRPNTSFCFLDIRSPGLGDTAMYLCATSREAAGESYEQYFGPGTRLTVT.

This clonotype was picked up many times. The chain has TRBV2 and TRBJ1-1; D uncertain. The germline gives CDR1 SNHLY, CDR2 FYNNEI. The CDR3 extends over 14 amino acids. V lost 7 bases, J lost 0 bases, and 12 bases lay in between. The CDR3 DNA reads as TGTGCCAGCAAACCCCCCAGCGTGAACACTGAAGCTTTCTTT. Encoded protein: CASKPPSVNTEAFF.

This clonotype was picked up many times. The chain carries TRBV5-5 and TRBJ1-2; D is possibly TRBD1 (5 bases). CDR1 SGHKS and CDR2 YYEKEE come from the germline V gene (reference sequence). Trimming shortened V by 1 base and J by 14 bases, and 18 bases separated the two germline ends. The CDR3 is made up of 13 amino acids. The CDR3 loop reads CASSLLGRQPQTF. For the CDR3, the DNA is TGTGCCAGCAGCTTGTTGGGGAGACAGCCGCAGACCTTC.

This clonotype was recorded many times. The V gene is TRBV27, the J gene TRBJ2-7; D not certain. Trimming pared 2 bases from V and 1 base from J, leaving 6 bases between. CDR3 size: 13 residues. In germline, CDR1 is MNHEY, CDR2 SMNVEV (reference sequence). Here the CDR3 reads CASSLGQSYEQYV. The CDR3 bases are TGTGCCAGCAGTTTAGGGCAGTCCTACGAGCAGTACGTC.

This clonotype has at least ten counts. This sequence joins TRBV10-3 and TRBJ1-3; D unclear. Germline values: CDR1 ENHRY, CDR2 SYGVKD. This CDR3 has 12 residues. Trimming shortened V by 7 bases and J by 0 bases, and 4 bases separated the two germline ends. The CDR3 nucleotides are TGTGCCATCACTCCCTCTGGAAACACCATATATTTT. It codes for CAITPSGNTIYF.

Within the sample, this clonotype is medium-sized. The V and J genes are TRBV15 and TRBJ2-1; D call uncertain. This CDR3 spans 11 amino acids. Trimming left V 0 bases short and J 10 bases short, with 4 bases between. Germline loops: CDR1 LNHNV, CDR2 YYDKDF (reference sequence). The CDR3 here is CATSREVEQFF. For the CDR3, the DNA is TGTGCCACCAGCAGAGAAGTGGAGCAGTTCTTC. The full variable domain, its missing parts supplied by reference TRBV15 and TRBJ2-1, is DAMVIQNPRYQVTQFGKPVTLSCSQTLNHNVMYWYQQKSSQAPKLLFHYYDKDFNNEADTPDNFQSRRPNTSFCFLDIRSPGLGDTAMYLCATSREVEQFFGPGTRLTVL.

This clonotype came up many times. The V and J genes are TRBV14 and TRBJ2-2; possibly TRBD1 for D (6 bases). Trimming pared 4 bases from V and 5 bases from J, leaving 8 bases between. The CDR3 loop spans 13 amino acids. Germline V gene sequence: CDR1 SGHDN, CDR2 FVKESK. CDR3 region: CASSPQGTGELFF. The CDR3 coding sequence is TGTGCCAGCAGCCCACAGGGTACCGGGGAGCTGTTTTTT.

The chain links TRBV5-1 to TRBJ2-7; TRBD1 or TRBD2 may be the D gene (5 bases each). This CDR3 is 15 amino acids long. Germline CDR1 SGHRS, CDR2 YFSETQ. V gave up 4 bases and J gave up 6 bases, with 20 bases separating them. The CDR3 DNA reads as TGCGCCAGCAGCCCCGGCAGGGACCTCCCCCTCGAGCAGTACTTC. Translation gives CASSPGRDLPLEQYF.

This clonotype has at least ten counts. CDR3 amino acids: CASSYMDGEQYF. For the CDR3, the DNA is TGCGCCAGCAGCTACATGGATGGCGAGCAGTACTTC. This chain uses TRBV5-1 with TRBJ2-7; D is undetermined. Germline V CDR1 and CDR2: SGHRS, YFSETQ. CDR3 length equals 12 residues. Between the trimmed V and J ends, which lost 3 bases and 6 bases, there was a span of 10 bases.

A note on this clonotype: Mismatch with germline at one junction end may stem from a read error. The genes are TRBV20-1 and TRBJ2-2; 9 positions agree with TRBD2. Germline-derived CDR1 and CDR2 are DFQATT and SNEGSKA (reference sequence). The CDR3 spans 16 residues. The CDR3 region has the DNA TGCAGTGCTCCTAGGTTCGGACTAGCGAACACCGGGGAGATGTTTTTT. Protein product: CSAPRFGLANTGEMFF.

This clonotype was observed many times. This chain connects TRBV5-1 to TRBJ2-2; D ambiguous. CDR1 and CDR2 from the germline V gene are SGHRS and YFSETQ. V was trimmed by 4 bases and J by 3 bases, leaving 4 bases between them. CDR3 size: 12 residues. CDR3 sequence: CASSQDTGELFF. Here the CDR3 DNA reads TGCGCCAGCAGCCAAGACACCGGGGAGCTGTTTTTT. Full variable domain (missing parts from reference TRBV5-1 and TRBJ2-2): KAGVTQTPRYLIKTRGQQVTLSCSPISGHRSVSWYQQTPGQGLQFLFEYFSETQRNKGNFPGRFSGRQFSNSRSEMNVSTLELGDSALYLCASSQDTGELFFGEGSRLTVL.

In this sample, this clonotype turned up many times. The chain recombines TRBV4-1 with TRBJ2-4, with unresolved D. The CDR3 is 12 amino acids. V lost 4 bases to trimming and J lost 9 bases, with 10 bases between them. Germline loops: CDR1 MGHRA, CDR2 YSYEKL. CDR3 residues: CASSLGRTIQYF. In DNA, the CDR3 is TGCGCCAGCAGCCTCGGACGGACCATTCAGTACTTC.

This clonotype was seen ten or more times. This chain uses TRBV7-9 with TRBJ2-3, with TRBD2 matching 8 bases. J lost 5 bases, V lost 1 base, and 8 bases had no gene match. The CDR3 contains 16 residues. The germline gives CDR1 SEHNR, CDR2 FQNEAQ (reference sequence). As DNA, the CDR3 is TGTGCCAGCAGCTTAGTTCCGAGCGGGGGAGGAGATACGCAGTATTTT. Its translation: CASSLVPSGGGDTQYF.

This clonotype appeared many times. Here the CDR3 reads CASSPGPPPTGELFF. CDR3 nucleotide sequence: TGTGCCAGCAGTCCCGGGCCCCCTCCCACCGGGGAGCTGTTTTTT. This rearrangement joins TRBV6-2 or TRBV6-3 to TRBJ2-2, with unresolved D. CDR1 and CDR2 from the germline V gene are MNHEY and SVGEGT. V gave up 5 bases and J gave up 4 bases, with 14 bases separating them. The CDR3 sequence is 15 residues long.

Of note for this clonotype: Being one base from a much bigger clone, this may be a read error. The V call is TRBV5-6, the J call TRBJ2-1; weak D call: TRBD2 (6 bases). V shed 4 bases and J shed 8 bases, with 22 bases lying between them. Germline V CDR1 and CDR2: SGHDT, YYEEEE. This CDR3 is 16 amino acids long. CDR3 in amino acids: CASSPPVAGKRDEQFF. CDR3 DNA: TGTGCCAGCAGCCCCCCGGTTGCGGGAAAGCGCGATGAGCAGTTCTTC.

As concerns this clonotype: One junction end does not reproduce the germline sequence, and a read error may be involved. The V call is TRBV5-1, the J call TRBJ2-2, with 7 bases identical to TRBD2. The CDR3 totals 16 residues. The germline CDR1 and CDR2 sequences are SGHRS and YFSETQ. The CDR3, as DNA: TGTGCCAACAGCCCCACCGGGACTACGAACACCGGGGAGCTGTTTTTT. Amino acids: CANSPTGTTNTGELFF.

This clonotype is medium-sized within its sample. The genes are TRBV25-1 and TRBJ2-1; the D gene is possibly TRBD2 (7 bases). The germline V gene has CDR1 MGHDK and CDR2 SYGVNS. Trimming took 1 base from V and 6 from J, leaving 25 bases between them. The CDR3 length is 19 residues. CDR3 DNA sequence: TGTGCCAGCAGTGAATTGTTGGGGGAGGGGGACCCATTGGGCAATGAGCAGTTCTTC. Its protein product is CASSELLGEGDPLGNEQFF.

This clonotype was recorded at least ten times. The J gene is TRBJ1-1, the V gene TRBV3-1; D not certain. The CDR3 extends over 13 amino acids. From germline, CDR1 is LGHDT and CDR2 YNNKEL (reference sequence). With 5 bases removed from V and 10 bases from J, the gap between germline ends came to 17 bases. CDR3 nucleotides: TGTGCCAGCAGCTTAAAGCCCACGCCCAGAGCTTTCTTT. It codes for CASSLKPTPRAFF.

This clonotype was seen many times. The chain couples TRBV10-3 to TRBJ2-2; no reliable D call. Trimming left V 5 bases short and J 2 bases short, with 6 bases between. Germline V gene data show CDR1 as ENHRY and CDR2 as SYGVKD. There are 13 residues in the CDR3. DNA of the CDR3: TGTGCCATCAGTACCAGCAACACCGGGGAGCTGTTTTTT. Amino acids: CAISTSNTGELFF.

This clonotype was seen at least ten times. The chain recombines TRBV4-2 with TRBJ2-1; D is ambiguous. This CDR3 contains 15 residues. CDR1 LGHNA and CDR2 YNFKEQ come from the germline V gene. V was trimmed by 2 bases and J by 5 bases, leaving 13 bases between them. CDR3 loop: CASSQWVSADNEQFF. CDR3 in DNA: TGTGCCAGCAGCCAATGGGTATCCGCAGACAATGAGCAGTTCTTC.

This clonotype was recorded at least ten times. J is TRBJ1-4 and V is TRBV7-9; a weak D match, TRBD1 (6 bases). CDR3 length: 15 residues. Germline V gives CDR1 SEHNR, CDR2 FQNEAQ (reference sequence). V was shortened by 1 base and J by 7 bases, with 13 bases between the two germline ends. CDR3 in DNA: TGTGCCAGCAGCTTAGACGGGGGGCCGAGTGAAAAACTGTTTTTT. This translates into CASSLDGGPSEKLFF.

This clonotype showed up many times. This rearrangement joins TRBV21-1 to TRBJ2-7; TRBD1 was called by the table and not checked on the DNA. TRBV21-1 is tagged as a pseudogene. The CDR3 has 17 amino acids. The CDR3 DNA reads as TGTGCCAGCAGCAGCTTGCCGGGTTGTGGTCCTTCCTACGAGCAGTACTTC. It codes for CASSSLPGCGPSYEQYF.

This clonotype was observed at least ten times. The J gene is TRBJ2-7, the V gene TRBV28, with D uncertain. The CDR3 loop spans 13 amino acids. V was trimmed by 5 bases and J by 1 base, leaving 9 bases between them. Germline CDR1 MDHEN, CDR2 SYDVKM. CDR3 bases: TGTGCCAGCAGTCAAGGGCCGTCCTACGAGCAGTACTTC. Translation gives CASSQGPSYEQYF.